This section outlines one T cell receptor (beta chain) sequence together with its context. Primers for the PCR totalled 60 Vbeta and 13 Jbeta. TCRdb's copy holds only in-frame clones and misses some; the assay was immunoSEQ multiplex PCR. The sample shows 150,000 to 200,000 clones, around 85% of them seen only once. The data belong to a study of cytomegalovirus exposure and HLA in healthy donors. The origin of this receptor is a man in his forties or fifties in good health and CMV-seronegative. The sequencing input was PBMCs.

The CDR3, as DNA: TGTGCCAGCAGTTACTCCCAGGGGGCGCGCGGAAACACCATATATTTT. This gives the protein CASSYSQGARGNTIYF. The V gene is TRBV6-5, the J gene TRBJ1-3; TRBD1 matches at 8 bases. V lost 0 bases, J lost 4 bases, and 5 bases stayed unmatched. CDR1 and CDR2 (germline): MNHEY, SVGAGI. This CDR3 has 16 amino acids.